Each of the 21 T cell receptor beta chains below was sequenced from the same sample in a study of cytomegalovirus exposure and HLA in healthy donors. In the PCR, 60 Vbeta and 13 Jbeta primers were used. Only in-frame clones appear in the TCRdb table, and some are missing; sequencing was by immunoSEQ multiplex PCR. The sample has about 170,000 clones, almost 75% seen once. Sequencing was done on a sample of PBMCs. The source is a woman between 18 and 29 years old in good health and CMV-seropositive.

The chain uses TRBV5-6 and TRBJ2-7, with 7 bases identical to TRBD2. Germline V lookup: CDR1 SGHDT, CDR2 YYEEEE. Losses at the gene ends were 2 bases for V and 1 base for J; bases not matched to a gene: 3. This CDR3 has 14 residues. In DNA, the CDR3 is TGTGCCAGCAGCTTAGGAGCGGGGTCCTACGAGCAGTACTTC. It codes for CASSLGAGSYEQYF.

The chain links TRBV29-1 to TRBJ2-4, with a tentative D call TRBD2 (7 bases). The germline V gene has CDR1 SQVTM and CDR2 ANQGSEA. This CDR3 contains 13 residues. V was trimmed by 3 bases and J by 4 bases, leaving 10 bases between them. DNA for the CDR3: TGCAGCGTTGACGGGGGGCTTAAAAACATTCAGTACTTC. It is translated as CSVDGGLKNIQYF.

This clone was recorded only once. The chain couples TRBV6-1 to TRBJ1-2, with 8 bases matching TRBD1. CDR1 and CDR2 (germline): MNHNS, SASEGT. CDR3 length: 17 amino acids. Trimming cost V 1 base and J 7 bases; bases outside gene matches: 14. The CDR3 sequence: CASSEGPGRGRSGGYTF. CDR3 nucleotides: TGTGCCAGCAGTGAAGGGCCCGGCAGGGGGCGATCTGGTGGCTACACCTTC.

About this clone: Other DNA sequences within the sample encode an identical CDR3. The chain carries TRBV18 and TRBJ1-1, with 12 bases fitting TRBD1. Germline-derived CDR1 and CDR2 are KGHSH and LQKENI. This CDR3 is 15 amino acids long. The trim removed 5 bases at V and 1 base at J, leaving 2 bases unmatched. In DNA, the CDR3 is TGTGCCAGCTCAGAGGGACAGGGGGCGAACACTGAAGCTTTCTTT. Protein product: CASSEGQGANTEAFF.

This clone was observed once. CDR3 bases: TGTGCCAGCAGTCCTACAGGGGTCACTGAAGCTTTCTTT. This translates into CASSPTGVTEAFF. The V gene is TRBV7-2, the J gene TRBJ1-1, with 7 bases identical to TRBD1. The germline CDR1 and CDR2 sequences are SGHTA and FQGNSA. The CDR3 runs 13 residues. The ends lost 6 bases at V and 4 bases at J; junction bases unmatched: 5.

This clone was seen a handful of times. The V and J genes are TRBV7-2 and TRBJ1-6; D not certain. Germline CDR1 is SGHTA and CDR2 is FQGNSA. The CDR3 runs 16 residues. Trimming shortened V by 5 bases and J by 5 bases, and 16 bases separated the two germline ends. CDR3 protein: CASSPNAFPDNSPLHF. The CDR3 coding sequence is TGTGCCAGCAGCCCGAATGCCTTCCCGGATAATTCACCCCTCCACTTT.

The gene calls are TRBV7-2 and TRBJ1-5, with D unclear. V dropped 1 base and J dropped 2 bases, with 9 bases sitting between them. The CDR3 runs 15 residues. Germline CDR1 and CDR2: SGHTA and FQGNSA. Here the CDR3 reads CASSLGRGGNQPQHF. CDR3 DNA sequence: TGTGCCAGCAGCTTAGGGCGGGGTGGCAATCAGCCCCAGCATTTT.

The genes are TRBV7-9 and TRBJ1-6; TRBD1 is a possible D gene (5 bases). Germline CDR1 reads SEHNR; CDR2 reads FQNEAQ (reference sequence). The CDR3 loop spans 16 amino acids. Trimming pared 3 bases from V and 3 bases from J, leaving 12 bases between. DNA of the CDR3: TGTGCCAGCAGCTTCTCGGGGGGTTTCTATAATTCACCCCTCCACTTT. Translation gives CASSFSGGFYNSPLHF. Looking up the rest from reference TRBV7-9 and TRBJ1-6 gives the full variable domain: DTGVSQNPRHKITKRGQNVTFRCDPISEHNRLYWYRQTLGQGPEFLTYFQNEAQLEKSRLLSDRFSAERPKGSFSTLEIQRTEQGDSAMYLCASSFSGGFYNSPLHFGNGTRLTVT.

The rearrangement links TRBV5-6 to TRBJ2-1, with TRBD1 matching 7 bases. The V gene's germline CDR1 is SGHDT and CDR2 YYEEEE. The trim removed 0 bases at V and 7 bases at J, leaving 7 bases unmatched. This CDR3 has 15 amino acids. The CDR3 region is CASSLARQGWNEQFF. The CDR3 DNA reads as TGTGCCAGCAGCTTGGCTCGACAGGGATGGAATGAGCAGTTCTTC.

In DNA form, the CDR3 reads TGTGCCAGCAGCCTTAGTGGACAGCCGAACACTGAAGCTTTCTTT. It encodes CASSLSGQPNTEAFF. The rearrangement joins TRBV9 to TRBJ1-1; tentatively, D is TRBD1 (6 bases). Per germline, CDR1 SGDLS and CDR2 YYNGEE. This CDR3 spans 15 amino acids. Trimming took off 4 bases at V and 1 base at J, with 14 bases between the two ends. The full variable domain, in which reference TRBV9 and TRBJ1-1 provide the parts outside the CDR3, is DSGVTQTPKHLITATGQRVTLRCSPRSGDLSVYWYQQSLDQGLQFLIQYYNGEERAKGNILERFSAQQFPDLHSELNLSSLELGDSALYFCASSLSGQPNTEAFFGQGTRLTVV.

The chain joins TRBV6-1 to TRBJ1-2; TRBD1 matches 9 bases. With 1 base clipped from V and 2 bases from J, the junction kept 8 bases outside the gene matches. This CDR3 has 17 residues. Germline V gene sequence: CDR1 MNHNS, CDR2 SASEGT. CDR3 in amino acids: CASSEVSPGQGNYGYTF. CDR3 bases: TGTGCCAGCAGTGAAGTTTCACCGGGACAGGGCAACTATGGCTACACCTTC.

In nucleotides, the CDR3 is TGTGCCAGCAGCGTAGTCAGCGGGGGGGTGGAGACCCAGTACTTC. Its translation is CASSVVSGGVETQYF. The chain couples TRBV9 to TRBJ2-5; 10 bases are a match to TRBD2. The V gene's germline CDR1 is SGDLS and CDR2 YYNGEE. The CDR3 covers 15 residues. The J segment lost 5 bases and the V segment lost 0 bases, leaving 4 bases of the junction unmatched.

The chain combines TRBV4-2 with TRBJ1-1, with D possibly matching TRBD1 (6 bases). The germline CDR1 and CDR2 sequences are LGHNA and YNFKEQ. Trimming shortened V by 0 bases and J by 4 bases, and 15 bases separated the two germline ends. This CDR3 spans 16 amino acids. The CDR3 here is CASSQDTGGGSTEAFF. DNA for the CDR3: TGTGCCAGCAGCCAAGATACGGGGGGCGGAAGCACTGAAGCTTTCTTT.

The chain employs TRBV7-8 and TRBJ1-4; D remains ambiguous. CDR1 and CDR2 (germline): SGHVS, FQNEAQ. V lost 1 base and J 8 bases, leaving 11 bases between the germline ends. CDR3 length: 14 residues. The CDR3 spells CASSLGSGGEKLFF. CDR3 nucleotides: TGTGCCAGCAGCTTAGGTAGCGGAGGGGAAAAACTGTTTTTT.

This chain uses TRBV7-2 with TRBJ2-2; 8 nucleotides match TRBD2. The CDR3 spans 16 residues. With 0 bases clipped from V and 6 bases from J, the junction kept 6 bases outside the gene matches. Germline assignment: CDR1 SGHTA and CDR2 FQGNSA. CDR3 bases: TGTGCCAGCAGCTTAGCGGTAGCCGGGGGGGCCGGGGAGCTGTTTTTT. It encodes CASSLAVAGGAGELFF.

The J gene is TRBJ2-3, the V gene TRBV7-9; the match to TRBD2 covers 7 bases. The germline gives CDR1 SEHNR, CDR2 FQNEAQ (reference sequence). The CDR3 runs 15 residues. J gave up 4 bases and V 3 bases, and 7 bases lay outside the gene matches. In DNA form, the CDR3 reads TGTGCCAGCAGCTTCGGGGGGTCCTTTCCAGATACGCAGTATTTT. Protein: CASSFGGSFPDTQYF. The full variable domain, its missing parts supplied by reference TRBV7-9 and TRBJ2-3, is DTGVSQNPRHKITKRGQNVTFRCDPISEHNRLYWYRQTLGQGPEFLTYFQNEAQLEKSRLLSDRFSAERPKGSFSTLEIQRTEQGDSAMYLCASSFGGSFPDTQYFGPGTRLTVL.

This clone came up once. The V gene is TRBV12-2, the J gene TRBJ1-2. TRBV12-2 constitutes a pseudogene. This CDR3 has 13 amino acids. CDR3 DNA sequence: TGTGCAAGTCGCTCCCGGGGAATAGGGGGCTACACCTTC. Residues: CASRSRGIGGYTF.

This chain joins TRBV29-1 and TRBJ2-3, with 7 bases matching TRBD2. The CDR3 runs to 14 residues. Per germline, CDR1 SQVTM and CDR2 ANQGSEA. With V trimmed by 5 bases and J by 4 bases, 9 bases remained unmatched. The CDR3: CSVSGGMEADTQYF. In DNA form, the CDR3 reads TGCAGCGTTTCGGGGGGAATGGAAGCAGATACGCAGTATTTT.

V is TRBV4-3 and J is TRBJ2-1, with a tentative D call TRBD1 (6 bases). Per the germline V gene, CDR1 is LGHNA and CDR2 is YSLEER. The CDR3 loop spans 16 amino acids. The V and J ends lost 3 bases and 5 bases respectively, with 17 bases between them. The CDR3 DNA reads TGCGCCAGCAGCCAGGAACCAGGGGCCGGGAACAATGAGCAGTTCTTC. Its translation is CASSQEPGAGNNEQFF.

The chain employs TRBV4-1 and TRBJ1-5, with TRBD1 identical over 7 bases. V trimming: 3 bases; J trimming: 3 bases; junction bases outside the gene matches: 8. In germline, CDR1 is MGHRA, CDR2 YSYEKL. This CDR3 spans 16 amino acids. CDR3 loop: CASSQWGQPPNQPQHF. The CDR3 bases are TGCGCCAGCAGCCAGTGGGGACAGCCCCCCAATCAGCCCCAGCATTTT.

This rearrangement joins TRBV29-1 to TRBJ2-1; 10 bases fit TRBD1. This CDR3 region has 14 residues. Germline lookup yields CDR1 SQVTM and CDR2 ANQGSEA. The V gene end was trimmed by 3 bases and the J gene end by 7 bases; junction bases not matched to a gene: 6. The CDR3 protein is CSVEPGTGVNEQFF. The CDR3 nucleotides are TGCAGCGTTGAGCCCGGGACAGGGGTAAATGAGCAGTTCTTC.